This T cell receptor beta chain is drawn from a study of human T cells and chemical hapten exposure (dated by TCRdb to 2020 to 2023). General notes on the study: For sensitization, 2% DPC in acetone was applied to a 2 cm by 2 cm area of upper inner arm skin. Blood for TCR sequencing was provided by twenty-nine alopecia patients at one to four time points (pre-sensitization, 2, 6 and 24 weeks). Libraries were pooled for sequencing, and variation in per-sample TCR yields was attributed mainly to small differences in library volumes within the pool. Blood samples were taken from patients before sensitization (week 0) and then at 2, 6 and about 24 weeks after DPC sensitization. Patch tests used Finn chambers with 0.01% DPC on the upper back, scored after 6 days by International Contact Dermatitis Research Group standards. Peripheral blood TCR repertoire changes were tracked in vivo in alopecia patients during primary and secondary sensitization to the hapten diphenylcyclopropenone (DPC). The patient cohort, mostly female, included alopecia areata with under or over 50% scalp involvement, alopecia totalis and alopecia universalis. Patients additionally received weekly therapeutic DPC doses to the scalp throughout the approximately 25-week study period. Study-wide conclusions, independent of this receptor: Compared with pre-sensitization or healthy control sets, expanded TCRs formed significantly more large CDR3 similarity clusters, which is consistent with antigen-driven responses. Alopecia, a presumed autoimmune disease, was present in all patients, so the immune response of the patients might differ from that of healthy individuals. DPC sensitization did not change the number of TCRs with a frequency above 1 in 1000, and there was no evidence of changes in global repertoire structure. A positive correlation was found between the number of PT1 expanded TCRs and patch test score, with significance reached at thresholds 8, 16 and 32 but not 4. Repeated subsampling changed both the strength of the expansion versus patch-test correlation and the threshold at which the correlation became significant.

The label giving this sample's time point can be read as: patch test 1, 2 weeks after DPC sensitization. The treatment or condition label here, explained by the study, means: therapeutic diphenylcyclopropenone sensitization with weekly scalp DPC. At every patch-test visit, the blood draw took place before the patch test was put on. Eligible patients were aged 18 to 70, diagnosed with alopecia, deemed suitable for DPC therapy, and excluded if pregnant. Unfractionated whole blood was collected in Tempus Blood RNA tubes, and total RNA was extracted from that blood. Concerning this clonotype itself: It lacks a known antigen. Per-base qualities were not stored, and no clone one base away is much larger.

The library came from RACE. The instrument given in TCRdb is NextSeq 500. Library preparation attached unique molecular identifiers to individual cDNA molecules for quantitative, reproducible TCR counting. Both TCR alpha and TCR beta chains were sequenced from each blood RNA sample. For the original study's pipeline: A median of around 100,000 TCRs per sample was observed, with a range of roughly 23,224 to 700,000. The Decombinator software suite was used to annotate the V, J and CDR3 of the TCR reads. Every sample was subsampled to the same number of TCRs (28,000) for the PS versus PT1 abundance plots. Expanded TCRs were defined as absent before sensitization and observed at least eight times at the 2-week time point. TCRdb itself trimmed the public reads at Q25 with fastp, ran MiXCR and retained productive beta chains. Each entry merges the rows of one CDR3 protein and shows their most common DNA and genes. The V and J calls were not made by the authors but by TCRdb's processing. The sample contains tens of thousands of distinct CDR3 sequences, roughly a tenth of them found a single time. Clones ranked in the top ten supply 2.2% of the sample.

The cysteine opens and the phenylalanine closes a CDR3 of 10 amino acids. The read is trimmed to its CDR3 DNA, 30 bases read in frame from base 1. Trimming at the junction amounts to 3 bases on V and 5 bases on J, and the germline ends lie 4 bases apart. As encoded in the germline V gene (reference sequence), CDR1 is DFQATT while CDR2 is SNEGSKA. The sequence derives from a man aged 40-50 years with alopecia areata. Some clones in this sample may be carry-over from other donors' samples. This specimen was whole blood, taken in connection with sensitization to the hapten diphenylcyclopropenone (DPC). The chain couples TRBV20-1 to TRBJ2-5; no D segment can be confidently identified. The nucleotides read TGCAGTGCTAGCGGGGAGACCCAGTACTTC. The encoded protein is CSASGETQYF.